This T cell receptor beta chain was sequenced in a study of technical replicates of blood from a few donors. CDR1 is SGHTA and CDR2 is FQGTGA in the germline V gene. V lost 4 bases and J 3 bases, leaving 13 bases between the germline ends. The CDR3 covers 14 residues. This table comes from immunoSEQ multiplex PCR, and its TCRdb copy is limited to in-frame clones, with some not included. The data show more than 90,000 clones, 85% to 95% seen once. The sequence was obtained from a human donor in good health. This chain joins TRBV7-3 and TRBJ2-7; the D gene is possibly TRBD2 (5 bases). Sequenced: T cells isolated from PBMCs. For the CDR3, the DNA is TGTGCCAGCAGCTACCGGGATTCAAACTACGAGCAGTACTTC. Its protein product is CASSYRDSNYEQYF.